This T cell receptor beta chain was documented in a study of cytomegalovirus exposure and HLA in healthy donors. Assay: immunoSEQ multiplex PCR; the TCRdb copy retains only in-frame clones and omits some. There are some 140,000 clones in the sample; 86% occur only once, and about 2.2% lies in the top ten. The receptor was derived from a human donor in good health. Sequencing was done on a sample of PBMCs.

The CDR3 bases are TGTGCCAGCAGCTTATTGGGCGGGGGAGTCCAAGAGACCCAGTACTTC. It yields the protein CASSLLGGGVQETQYF. The chain joins TRBV7-2 to TRBJ2-5; 7 bases map to TRBD2. Germline lookup yields CDR1 SGHTA and CDR2 FQGNSA. There are 16 residues in the CDR3. The J segment lost 1 base and the V segment lost 2 bases, leaving 7 bases of the junction unmatched.